This T cell receptor beta chain emerged from a study of cytomegalovirus exposure and HLA in healthy donors. General study findings and limits: Trimming of TCR beta V- and J-genes showed a link, identified in a later analysis, to a missense DCLRE1C variant.

A multiplex PCR was run with 60 Vbeta primers and 13 Jbeta primers. Data came from immunoSEQ multiplex PCR; TCRdb stores just in-frame clones and leaves some out. The sample lists about 200,000 clones, 75% to 85% occurring once. The CDR3 totals 17 residues. Germline CDR1 reads PRHDT; CDR2 reads FYEKMQ (reference sequence). V was pared by 1 base and J by 3 bases, with 17 bases between. In the case of this clone: The antigen is undetermined.

Sequenced: PBMCs. The clonotype originates from a middle-aged woman in good health and CMV-seronegative. The V gene is TRBV13, the J gene TRBJ2-3; TRBD1 is a possible D gene (5 bases). CDR3 amino acids: CASSLEAQATFTDTQYF. The DNA of the CDR3 is TGTGCCAGCAGCTTAGAAGCACAGGCTACCTTTACAGATACGCAGTATTTT. The variable domain in full, with the rest retrieved from reference TRBV13 and TRBJ2-3, is AAGVIQSPRHLIKEKRETATLKCYPIPRHDTVYWYQQGPGQDPQFLISFYEKMQSDKGSIPDRFSAQQFSDYHSELNMSSLELGDSALYFCASSLEAQATFTDTQYFGPGTRLTVL.